These T cell receptor beta chains were read from a single sample in a study of blood T cell repertoires in COVID-19. Profiling relied on immunoSEQ multiplex PCR, and the TCRdb table lists in-frame clones only, not all of them. The sample has about 150,000 clones, 88% seen once. What was sequenced was peripheral blood. Source of these receptors: a woman between 65 and 79 years old with acute or convalescent COVID-19. CDR3s include the opening cysteine and the closing phenylalanine or tryptophan. Clone size is stated in some rows and not others, as once, few, many or a class when expanded.

V: TRBV7-9
size: -
J: TRBJ2-1
CDR3: CASSLVASGNNEQFF

V: TRBV4-3
size: once
J: TRBJ1-2
CDR3: CASSQDVGRNYGYTF

V: TRBV28
size: few
J: TRBJ1-3
CDR3: CASSFWSDWSSGNTIYF

V: TRBV5-1
size: -
J: TRBJ2-5
CDR3: CASSPVPTGGRETQYF

V: TRBV14
size: -
J: TRBJ1-2
CDR3: CASSPHRGNYGYTF

V: TRBV7-3
size: -
J: TRBJ2-2
CDR3: CASSLALSGTGELFF

V: TRBV6-4
size: once
J: TRBJ2-1
CDR3: CASSDEVAGGREQFF

V: TRBV4-3
size: -
J: TRBJ1-2
CDR3: CASSQAGAGTYGYTF

V: TRBV5-5
size: -
J: TRBJ1-2
CDR3: CASSLSGQGNYGYTF

V: TRBV2
size: -
J: TRBJ2-2
CDR3: CASSLTSDRTGELFF

V: TRBV5-4
size: -
J: TRBJ2-1
CDR3: CASSRTSGEYNEQFF

V: TRBV7-9
size: few
J: TRBJ1-6
CDR3: CASSLQGGQGLSPLHF

V: TRBV15
size: -
J: TRBJ2-3
CDR3: CATSRGSDTQYF

V: TRBV12-3/TRBV12-4
size: few
J: TRBJ1-5
CDR3: CASSSRGNQPQHF

V: TRBV6-5
size: -
J: TRBJ2-1
CDR3: CASISVDPRQGQFF

V: TRBV7-2
size: -
J: TRBJ1-2
CDR3: CASSQGQTNYGYTF

V: TRBV28
size: few
J: TRBJ1-6
CDR3: CASSLRGTGGSSPLHF

V: TRBV5-1
size: -
J: TRBJ2-2
CDR3: CASRPDTTNTGELFF

V: TRBV28
size: -
J: TRBJ1-1
CDR3: CASILGGQISEAFF

V: TRBV10-3
size: -
J: TRBJ1-5
CDR3: CAISEGRVSNSNQPQHF

V: TRBV28
size: -
J: TRBJ2-1
CDR3: CASTEEAPGRNEQFF

V: TRBV25-1
size: -
J: TRBJ1-2
CDR3: CASRPSWREAYGYTF

V: TRBV5-6
size: -
J: TRBJ2-6
CDR3: CASSLTWDRGLSGANVLTF

V: TRBV7-2
size: -
J: TRBJ1-1
CDR3: CASSFRQGGTEAFF

V: TRBV28
size: -
J: TRBJ2-3
CDR3: CASSLAGGPTDTQYF

V: TRBV2
size: -
J: TRBJ1-6
CDR3: CASSELQGGRTLHF

V: TRBV2
size: -
J: TRBJ1-1
CDR3: CASSGQAMNTEAFF

V: TRBV2
size: -
J: TRBJ2-1
CDR3: CASSPDRGRYNEQFF

V: TRBV6-5
size: -
J: TRBJ1-2
CDR3: CASSYSGQDAYGYTF

V: TRBV2
size: -
J: TRBJ2-5
CDR3: CASSRRQGQETQYF

V: TRBV6-4
size: -
J: TRBJ1-6
CDR3: CASSVVTGGGSPLHF

V: TRBV4-1
size: once
J: TRBJ2-1
CDR3: CASSQGSAGMGEQFF

V: TRBV29-1
size: once
J: TRBJ2-5
CDR3: CSVRASGQETQYF

V: TRBV20-1
size: -
J: TRBJ1-4
CDR3: CSASTLRTAHEKLFF

V: TRBV7-9
size: -
J: TRBJ2-2
CDR3: CASSSRRDRVGPNTGELFF

V: TRBV11-2
size: -
J: TRBJ2-2
CDR3: CASSPPGTSTGELFF

V: TRBV5-1
size: -
J: TRBJ1-3
CDR3: CASSWQGADGNTIYF

V: TRBV2
size: once
J: TRBJ2-2
CDR3: CASTGGPTGELFF

V: TRBV6-4
size: -
J: TRBJ2-7
CDR3: CASSDSPLYRGHEQYF

V: TRBV5-1
size: -
J: TRBJ2-5
CDR3: CASSQGTAQETQYF

V: TRBV11-3
size: once
J: TRBJ2-1
CDR3: CASSGGGQGDHEQFF

V: TRBV27
size: -
J: TRBJ1-3
CDR3: CASSLYASSGNTIYF

V: TRBV19
size: -
J: TRBJ1-2
CDR3: CASSMRASDGYTF

V: TRBV4-1
size: -
J: TRBJ1-2
CDR3: CASSQASGVGGYTF

V: TRBV27
size: -
J: TRBJ1-1
CDR3: CASSLLDRGRTNTEAFF

V: TRBV28
size: -
J: TRBJ1-6
CDR3: CASSSHGTGYSPLHF

V: TRBV18
size: -
J: TRBJ2-7
CDR3: CASSPNQGAEEQYF

V: TRBV7-2
size: once
J: TRBJ2-1
CDR3: CASSWEVANEQFF

V: TRBV28
size: -
J: TRBJ2-7
CDR3: CASSYGGGAKYEQYF

V: TRBV19
size: -
J: TRBJ1-1
CDR3: CASSLSARGLMNTEAFF

V: TRBV10-3
size: -
J: TRBJ1-1
CDR3: CAISESRRDAFF

V: TRBV2
size: -
J: TRBJ1-2
CDR3: CASSEGRGAANPSYYGYTF

V: TRBV19
size: -
J: TRBJ1-5
CDR3: CASSRDRGLNQPQHF

V: TRBV6-5
size: -
J: TRBJ2-2
CDR3: CASRVRGGSGELFF

V: TRBV28
size: -
J: TRBJ1-6
CDR3: CASSLGWGRRNSPLHF

V: TRBV7-9
size: -
J: TRBJ1-5
CDR3: CASSSSDRENQPQHF

V: TRBV2
size: -
J: TRBJ2-2
CDR3: CASRRQGDSGELFF

V: TRBV24-1
size: -
J: TRBJ2-1
CDR3: CATSDNYRQGASYNEQFF

V: TRBV4-2
size: -
J: TRBJ2-2
CDR3: CASSQGAGQNTGELFF

V: TRBV19
size: -
J: TRBJ1-2
CDR3: CASSASGTGGPYGYTF